These T cell receptor beta chains were read from a single sample in a study of shared clonotypes between healthy human individuals. TCRdb keeps only in-frame clones here, not all; method: immunoSEQ multiplex PCR. The sample has roughly 480,000 clones, 79% seen once. The sample was PBMCs. All receptors derive from a woman aged 40 to 49 in good health. Some clones in this sample may be carry-over from other donors' samples. Each CDR3 is given with its conserved first and last residue. The D gene is left open where the match is weak. Rows may omit the clone size; those that give it use once, few, many or a size class.

v_gene	abundance	len	d_gene	j_gene	CDR3nt	CDR3aa
TRBV19	.	15	.	TRBJ1-4	TGTGCCAGTATCGGGCGTTTGGGGTCTAGGGAAAAACTGTTTTTT	CASIGRLGSREKLFF
TRBV4-2	few	14	TRBD2	TRBJ2-7	TGTGCCAGCAGCCAAGGGACTAGCGGCTACGAGCAGTACTTC	CASSQGTSGYEQYF
TRBV7-2	.	14	.	TRBJ2-2	TGTGCCAGCAGCCCCAGGGTTAACACCGGGGAGCTGTTTTTT	CASSPRVNTGELFF
TRBV7-2	.	14	TRBD1	TRBJ2-7	TGTGCCAGCAGCCCCGGACAGGGAACCTACGAGCAGTACTTC	CASSPGQGTYEQYF
TRBV7-3	.	15	.	TRBJ1-2	TGTGCCAGCAGCTTAACTGGGGCATCTAACTATGGCTACACCTTC	CASSLTGASNYGYTF
TRBV25-1	many	15	.	TRBJ2-1	TGTGCCAGCAGTGGTTCGGACGACCACTACAATGAGCAGTTCTTC	CASSGSDDHYNEQFF
TRBV4-2	.	14	TRBD1	TRBJ1-4	TGTGCCAGCAGCCAACAGGGGGATAATGAAAAACTGTTTTTT	CASSQQGDNEKLFF
TRBV19	.	13	.	TRBJ1-1	TGTGCCAGTTCTCTGGAGGGAGACACTGAAGCTTTCTTT	CASSLEGDTEAFF
TRBV11-2	.	15	.	TRBJ1-2	TGTGCCAGCAGCTTAGACGGAGGGAGGGAGTATGGCTACACCTTC	CASSLDGGREYGYTF
TRBV7-2	.	14	TRBD1	TRBJ1-4	TGTGCCAGCAGCTTGTACAGGGGGAATGAAAAACTGTTTTTT	CASSLYRGNEKLFF
TRBV4-1	many	13	.	TRBJ2-7	TGCGCCAGCAGCCAGGCACGAGAACTGGAGCAGTACTTC	CASSQARELEQYF
TRBV14	.	13	.	TRBJ2-3	TGTTCGGAGCAGCCAAGGAACACAGATACGCAGTATTTT	CSEQPRNTDTQYF
TRBV10-1	.	14	.	TRBJ2-4	TGCGCCAGCAGTGAGCTGCTAGCCAAAAACATTCAGTACTTC	CASSELLAKNIQYF
TRBV19	.	14	TRBD1	TRBJ1-2	TGTGCCAGTAGTGCGTCGACAGGGTCTTATGGCTACACCTTC	CASSASTGSYGYTF
TRBV19	.	13	TRBD2	TRBJ2-1	TGTGCCAGTAGTAAGCGGGAGGTAATGAAGCAGTTCTTC	CASSKREVMKQFF
TRBV7-9	few	13	.	TRBJ1-2	TGTGCCAGCAGCTTAGGACAGCGCTATGGCTACACCTTC	CASSLGQRYGYTF
TRBV7-3	.	16	TRBD1	TRBJ2-1	TGTGCCAGCAGCCCCGGTAGACAGGGAACCTACAATGAGCAGTTCTTC	CASSPGRQGTYNEQFF